This T cell receptor (beta chain) was documented in a study of blood T cell repertoires in COVID-19. The wider study: Acute-phase and convalescent COVID-19 samples originated in the United States, Italy and Spain. Sources were T cells, B-cell-depleted T cells, or PBMCs; the material itself was cDNA or gDNA.

Per the study methods: Scientists estimated how many nucleated cells there were by amplifying reference gene primers. Using immunoSEQ multiplex PCR, the repertoire was profiled, and TCRdb retains in-frame clones only, with some absent. D and trimming were read from the DNA, whereas the V and J calls and clone size are those reported in that table. Here the sample spans 27,000 or so clones, 75% to 85% being singletons. The receptor was isolated from a man in his 70s with active COVID-19. Sequencing used peripheral blood.

The CDR3 is CASTPLTTGDTNTGELFF. In nucleotides, the CDR3 is TGTGCCAGTACCCCTCTCACGACAGGGGACACGAACACCGGGGAGCTGTTTTTT. The rearrangement uses TRBV19 and TRBJ2-2; 8 positions match TRBD1. The CDR3 extends over 18 amino acids. The V and J ends lost 7 bases and 0 bases, in that order; junction bases with no gene match: 13. The germline V gene encodes CDR1 LNHDA and CDR2 SQIVND (reference sequence). The variable domain in full, completed from reference TRBV19 and TRBJ2-2, reads DGGITQSPKYLFRKEGQNVTLSCEQNLNHDAMYWYRQDPGQGLRLIYYSQIVNDFQKGDIAEGYSVSREKKESFPLTVTSAQKNPTAFYLCASTPLTTGDTNTGELFFGEGSRLTVL.